This T cell receptor (beta chain) was sequenced in a study of T cell repertoires in cytomegalovirus infection. TCRdb re-derived calls from the reads in MiXCR, one entry per CDR3 protein. The repertoire holds 200,000 to 300,000 distinct CDR3 sequences, with approximately 13% as singletons. V was shortened by 6 bases and J by 6 bases, with 11 bases between the two germline ends. CDR1 is LNHDA and CDR2 is SQIVND in the germline V gene (reference sequence). This CDR3 spans 13 amino acids. This clonotype has just a few counts. V and J are TRBV19 and TRBJ2-2; D ambiguous. Sequencing input: PBMCs. The sequence was collected from a human donor in good health (CMV status not recorded). Some clones in this sample may be carry-over from other donors' samples. The CDR3 reads CASRADAPGELFF. The CDR3 DNA is TGTGCCAGTAGGGCAGATGCCCCCGGGGAGCTGTTTTTT.